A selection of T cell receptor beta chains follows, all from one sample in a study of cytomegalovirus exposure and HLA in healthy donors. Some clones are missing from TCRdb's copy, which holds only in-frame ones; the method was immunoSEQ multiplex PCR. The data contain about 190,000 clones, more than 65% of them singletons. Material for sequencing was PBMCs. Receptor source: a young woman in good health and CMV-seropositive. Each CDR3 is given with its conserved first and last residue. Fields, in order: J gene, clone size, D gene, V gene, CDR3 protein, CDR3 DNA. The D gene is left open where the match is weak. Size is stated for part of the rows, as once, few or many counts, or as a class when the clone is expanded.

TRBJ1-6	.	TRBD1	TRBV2	CASSPRGLGNSPLHF	TGTGCCAGCAGTCCCAGGGGGTTGGGTAATTCACCCCTCCACTTT
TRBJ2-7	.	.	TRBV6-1	CASSESQGGEQYF	TGTGCCAGCAGTGAATCGCAGGGTGGCGAGCAGTACTTC
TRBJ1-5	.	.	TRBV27	CASSSTSGDPNQPQHF	TGTGCCAGCAGTTCCACTTCAGGGGACCCCAATCAGCCCCAGCATTTT
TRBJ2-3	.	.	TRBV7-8	CASSSEIGADTQYF	TGTGCCAGCAGCTCCGAAATCGGGGCAGATACGCAGTATTTT
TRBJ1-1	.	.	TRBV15	CATSRVGAGPRRAEAFF	TGTGCCACCAGCAGAGTGGGGGCAGGGCCCCGGCGGGCTGAAGCTTTCTTT
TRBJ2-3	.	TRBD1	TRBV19	CATRQGVTDTQYF	TGTGCCACCCGACAGGGAGTCACAGATACGCAGTATTTT
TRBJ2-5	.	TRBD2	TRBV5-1	CASSSLAGGYQETQYF	TGCGCCAGCAGCTCTCTAGCGGGGGGGTACCAAGAGACCCAGTACTTC
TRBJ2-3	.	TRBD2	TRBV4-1	CASSQGLQLAVSTDTQYF	TGCGCCAGCAGCCAAGGCCTTCAACTAGCGGTAAGCACAGATACGCAGTATTTT
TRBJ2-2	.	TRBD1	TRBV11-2	CASSHYRGNTGELFF	TGTGCCAGCAGCCACTACAGGGGGAACACCGGGGAGCTGTTTTTT
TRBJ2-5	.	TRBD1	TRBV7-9	CASSPGTGARETQYF	TGTGCCAGCAGCCCCGGGACAGGGGCGCGGGAGACCCAGTACTTC
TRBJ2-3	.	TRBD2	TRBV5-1	CATSLAGEDTQYF	TGCGCCACTTCACTAGCGGGGGAAGATACGCAGTATTTT
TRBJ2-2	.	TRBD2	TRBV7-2	CASSLGAGGTNTGELFF	TGTGCCAGCAGCTTAGGAGCGGGGGGCACGAACACCGGGGAGCTGTTTTTT
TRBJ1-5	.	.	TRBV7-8	CASSSTGWDQPQHF	TGTGCCAGCAGCTCAACAGGGTGGGATCAGCCCCAGCATTTT
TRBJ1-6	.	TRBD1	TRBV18	CASSPSGTGRVPDSPLHF	TGTGCCAGCTCTCCCTCCGGGACAGGGCGAGTTCCAGATTCACCCCTCCACTTT
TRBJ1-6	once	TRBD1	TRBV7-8	CASSPQGAGNSPLHF	TGTGCCAGCAGCCCACAGGGGGCTGGTAATTCACCCCTCCACTTT
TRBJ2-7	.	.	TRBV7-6	CASSLGQFYEQYF	TGTGCCAGCAGCTTAGGGCAGTTCTACGAGCAGTACTTC
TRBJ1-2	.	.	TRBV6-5	CASSFDTYYGYTF	TGTGCCAGCAGTTTCGACACCTACTATGGCTACACCTTC
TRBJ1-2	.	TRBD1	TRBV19	CASTNRGRGYTF	TGTGCCAGTACCAACAGGGGGAGAGGCTACACCTTC
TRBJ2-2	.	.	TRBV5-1	CASTWPNTGELFF	TGCGCCAGCACTTGGCCGAACACCGGGGAGCTGTTTTTT
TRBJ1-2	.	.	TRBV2	CASSTPPDGYTF	TGTGCCAGCAGTACCCCCCCGGATGGCTACACCTTC
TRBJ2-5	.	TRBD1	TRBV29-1	CSVEGLRTGGSETQYF	TGCAGCGTTGAAGGTCTACGGACAGGGGGATCGGAGACCCAGTACTTC
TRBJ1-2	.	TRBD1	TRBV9	CASSGTGGRNYGYTF	TGTGCCAGCAGCGGGACAGGGGGCAGGAACTATGGCTACACCTTC
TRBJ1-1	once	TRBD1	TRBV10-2	CASGRGISEAFF	TGCGCCAGCGGCAGGGGGATCTCTGAAGCTTTCTTT
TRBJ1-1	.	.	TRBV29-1	CSVAGLRGTEAFF	TGCAGCGTCGCGGGACTCCGGGGCACTGAAGCTTTCTTT
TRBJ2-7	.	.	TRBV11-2	CASSLKGILSYEQYF	TGTGCCAGCAGCTTAAAGGGGATACTATCCTACGAGCAGTACTTC
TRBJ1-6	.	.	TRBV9	CASSAEGRLGLNSPLHF	TGTGCCAGCAGCGCTGAAGGACGACTAGGGTTAAATTCACCCCTCCACTTT
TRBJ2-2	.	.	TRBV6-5	CASNVNREAFGELFF	TGTGCCAGCAACGTAAACAGGGAAGCGTTCGGGGAGCTGTTTTTT
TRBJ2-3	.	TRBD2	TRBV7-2	CASSSSGGVSDTQYF	TGTGCCAGCAGTTCAAGCGGGGGGGTATCAGATACGCAGTATTTT
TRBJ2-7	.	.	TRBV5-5	CASSSSPSPSSYEQYF	TGTGCCAGCAGCTCCTCACCTAGCCCCAGCTCCTACGAGCAGTACTTC
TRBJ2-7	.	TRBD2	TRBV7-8	CASSQGLAGGLPPDYEQYF	TGTGCCAGCAGCCAAGGACTAGCGGGGGGTCTTCCCCCCGACTACGAGCAGTACTTC
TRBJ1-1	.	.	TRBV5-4	CASSPGLSNTEAFF	TGTGCCAGCAGCCCGGGACTTTCCAACACTGAAGCTTTCTTT
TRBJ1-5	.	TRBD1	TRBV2	CASMGDRVWNQPQHF	TGTGCCAGCATGGGAGACAGGGTTTGGAATCAGCCCCAGCATTTT